This T cell receptor (beta chain) was sequenced in a study of CD8 T cells in Susac syndrome. The V gene end was trimmed by 6 bases and the J gene end by 5 bases; junction bases not matched to a gene: 6. Germline CDR1 MNHEY, CDR2 SVGAGI. The CDR3 has 14 amino acids. Reverse transcription of roughly 0.5 to 1 ug RNA was carried out with random hexamers. The amplification used immunoSEQ multiplex PCR on TCR beta CDR3; it spanned 54 Vbeta and 13 Jbeta. One entry per CDR3 protein, called by TCRdb with MiXCR from the immunoSEQ multiplex PCR reads. The data contain 300,000 or so distinct CDR3 sequences, about 91% of them singletons.

Material: CD4+ T cells from PBMCs. The chain links TRBV6-5 to TRBJ1-4, with 7 bases matching TRBD1. This sequence originates from a human donor with multiple sclerosis. The CDR3 is CASRTTGPNEKLFF. In nucleotides, the CDR3 is TGTGCCAGCAGGACGACAGGGCCCAATGAAAAACTGTTTTTT.